These 29 T cell receptor beta chains share one sample of origin, sequenced in a study of control samples from healthy donors and cancer patients. Some clones are missing from TCRdb's copy, which holds only in-frame ones; the method was immunoSEQ multiplex PCR. Among about 120,000 clones, over 85% were seen once, and the ten largest hold more than 2%. The sequencing input was blood. These receptors were obtained from a man aged 25 to 40 in good health.

The V call is TRBV9, the J call TRBJ1-1; D not certain. This CDR3 has 14 amino acids. Germline V gene lookup returns CDR1 SGDLS and CDR2 YYNGEE. Trimming left V 0 bases short and J 7 bases short, with 13 bases between. CDR3 coding DNA: TGTGCCAGCAGCGTAGATCTATTTGGTGTTGAAGCTTTCTTT. Amino acid sequence: CASSVDLFGVEAFF.

This clone was observed a handful of times. The V and J genes are TRBV7-8 and TRBJ2-3, with 11 nucleotides matching TRBD2. Looked up from germline, CDR1 is SGHVS and CDR2 is FQNEAQ. The V and J ends lost 3 bases and 0 bases, in that order; junction bases with no gene match: 2. The CDR3 runs 16 residues. The CDR3 loop is CASSFLAGGSTDTQYF. CDR3 nucleotides: TGTGCCAGCAGCTTCCTAGCGGGGGGAAGCACAGATACGCAGTATTTT.

V usage is TRBV4-2 and J usage is TRBJ1-3; D is ambiguous. This CDR3 comprises 13 residues. The germline V gene has CDR1 LGHNA and CDR2 YNFKEQ. V dropped 4 bases and J dropped 4 bases, with 8 bases sitting between them. The DNA for the CDR3 is TGTGCCAGCAGCCCCCCGGGGGGAAACACCATATATTTT. Protein: CASSPPGGNTIYF.

This clone was recorded a few times. The chain carries TRBV10-3 and TRBJ2-3; D remains unclear. The CDR3 consists of 14 residues. Germline V CDR1 and CDR2: ENHRY, SYGVKD. V was shortened by 6 bases and J by 4 bases, with 14 bases between the two germline ends. The CDR3 region is CAIRGEAGSDTQYF. The CDR3 DNA is TGTGCCATCAGGGGCGAGGCTGGCTCAGATACGCAGTATTTT.

The chain recombines TRBV11-2 with TRBJ2-5; 8 positions agree with TRBD2. Trimming at V came to 4 bases and at J to 4 bases, leaving 5 bases not matched to a gene. The germline V gene has CDR1 SGHAT and CDR2 FQNNGV. This CDR3 comprises 14 residues. The CDR3 region is CASSYAGGRETQYF. The CDR3 DNA reads TGTGCCAGCAGCTACGCGGGGGGTAGAGAGACCCAGTACTTC.

This chain connects TRBV9 to TRBJ1-2; no firm D call. Trimming left V 3 bases short and J 4 bases short, with 10 bases between. CDR1 is SGDLS, CDR2 YYNGEE, per germline. CDR3 length: 13 residues. The CDR3 coding sequence is TGTGCCAGCAGCGGGGCCGGTGGCTATGGCTACACCTTC. This encodes CASSGAGGYGYTF.

The chain recombines TRBV7-2 with TRBJ2-2; D uncertain. CDR1 is SGHTA and CDR2 is FQGNSA in the germline V gene. Between the trimmed V and J ends, which lost 1 base and 1 base, there was a span of 4 bases. This CDR3 is 14 amino acids long. In DNA, the CDR3 is TGTGCCAGCAGCTTAGTTAGGAACACCGGGGAGCTGTTTTTT. Residues: CASSLVRNTGELFF. The full variable domain, with the rest looked up from reference TRBV7-2 and TRBJ2-2, is GAGVSQSPSNKVTEKGKDVELRCDPISGHTALYWYRQSLGQGLEFLIYFQGNSAPDKSGLPSDRFSAERTGGSVSTLTIQRTQQEDSAVYLCASSLVRNTGELFFGEGSRLTVL.

The J gene is TRBJ2-1, the V gene TRBV5-1; TRBD2 matches at 9 bases. V shed 0 bases and J 9 bases; nucleotides not matched to a gene: 7. Germline V lookup: CDR1 SGHRS, CDR2 YFSETQ. CDR3 length equals 15 residues. The CDR3, as DNA: TGCGCCAGCAGCTTGGCGGGCGGGGGGGCCACTGAGCAGTTCTTC. Translation: CASSLAGGGATEQFF.

A remark on this clone: The junction and the germline gene differ at one end; a read error may be behind it. Here the CDR3 DNA reads TGTGCCAGCAGCTTAAGAGCCGGGACCGCATCCCAAAAGCTGTTTTTT. This gives the protein CASSLRAGTASQKLFF. The chain couples TRBV7-9 to TRBJ1-4, with D possibly being TRBD1 (5 bases). Germline lookup yields CDR1 SEHNR and CDR2 FQNEAQ (reference sequence). CDR3 size: 16 residues.

This clone was counted a few times. The J gene is TRBJ2-1, the V gene TRBV5-1, with TRBD2 matching over 10 bases. CDR3 length: 14 residues. Per germline, CDR1 SGHRS and CDR2 YFSETQ. J gave up 6 bases and V 6 bases, and 6 bases lay outside the gene matches. CDR3 sequence reads: CASTAGGPGNEQFF. The CDR3 DNA follows: TGCGCCAGCACAGCGGGGGGGCCGGGCAATGAGCAGTTCTTC.

Here the CDR3 reads CASTFRDTQYF. The CDR3 DNA follows: TGTGCCAGTACCTTCCGGGATACGCAGTATTTT. The chain employs TRBV2 and TRBJ2-3; D is unclear. CDR1 is SNHLY and CDR2 is FYNNEI in the germline V gene. The CDR3 is 11 amino acids. V was cut by 9 bases and J by 6 bases, with 10 bases left in between.

The chain recombines TRBV19 with TRBJ1-4, with D possibly being TRBD1 (5 bases). Looked up from germline, CDR1 is LNHDA and CDR2 is SQIVND (reference sequence). Trimming took off 6 bases at V and 13 bases at J, with 18 bases between the two ends. The length of the CDR3 is 13 residues. CDR3 residues: CASRSDQRGGLFF. DNA for the CDR3: TGTGCCAGTAGATCCGACCAACGGGGGGGACTGTTTTTT.

The CDR3 DNA is TGTGCCAGCAGCTTAGCGAGGGGACAGGGATTCGAAAAACTGTTTTTT. It is translated as CASSLARGQGFEKLFF. The chain recombines TRBV7-9 with TRBJ1-4; TRBD1 agrees at 9 bases. Losses at the gene ends were 0 bases for V and 8 bases for J; bases not matched to a gene: 7. This CDR3 contains 16 residues. The germline V gene encodes CDR1 SEHNR and CDR2 FQNEAQ (reference sequence).

Comments on this clone: The junction does not match germline at one end; this may be a read error. The chain uses TRBV5-3 and TRBJ2-5; 7 positions match TRBD1. TRBV5-3 is an open reading frame whose function is uncertain. The CDR3 runs 16 residues. The CDR3 region is CVRSSGDREYQETQYF. In DNA, the CDR3 is TGTGTCAGAAGCTCCGGGGACAGAGAGTACCAAGAGACCCAGTACTTC.

This rearrangement joins TRBV27 to TRBJ1-2; a possible D gene is TRBD1 (5 bases). V was clipped by 7 bases and J by 4 bases, with 19 bases between them. The CDR3 runs to 15 residues. Germline lookup yields CDR1 MNHEY and CDR2 SMNVEV (reference sequence). This chain's CDR3 is CASKRGGGGGYGYTF. CDR3 bases: TGTGCCAGCAAAAGGGGTGGGGGAGGCGGCTATGGCTACACCTTC.

The genes are TRBV9 and TRBJ1-2, with 7 bases matching TRBD1. The CDR3 is 14 residues long. J gave up 2 bases and V 4 bases, and 5 bases lay outside the gene matches. CDR1 and CDR2 (germline): SGDLS, YYNGEE. CDR3 region: CASSPQGKNYGYTF. CDR3 nucleotides: TGTGCCAGCAGCCCACAGGGGAAAAACTATGGCTACACCTTC.

A few counts support this clone. The chain combines TRBV5-6 with TRBJ1-6, with TRBD1 as a possible D gene (5 bases). The germline gives CDR1 SGHDT, CDR2 YYEEEE. The ends were cut back, 4 bases at V and 4 bases at J, with 12 bases in the middle. This CDR3 has 15 amino acids. The CDR3 sequence: CASSPDGGYNSPLHF. The CDR3 bases are TGTGCCAGCAGCCCGGATGGGGGGTATAATTCACCCCTCCACTTT.

The sample holds one count of this clone. The J gene is TRBJ1-6, the V gene TRBV18, with D maybe TRBD1 (6 bases). The germline CDR1 and CDR2 sequences are KGHSH and LQKENI. The CDR3 consists of 17 residues. Trimming removed 6 bases from V and 7 bases from J, with 22 bases in between. Here the CDR3 reads CASSQTPTQGWNSPLHF. CDR3 nucleotide sequence: TGTGCCAGCTCTCAAACGCCTACTCAGGGGTGGAATTCACCCCTCCACTTT.

The chain couples TRBV5-1 to TRBJ1-4, with 10 positions matching TRBD1. CDR3 length: 15 amino acids. V gave up 4 bases and J gave up 7 bases; unmatched junction bases: 7. Germline-derived CDR1 and CDR2 are SGHRS and YFSETQ. CDR3 DNA sequence: TGCGCCAGCAGCACCCGACAGGGGGCTGGTGAAAAACTGTTTTTT. Residues: CASSTRQGAGEKLFF.

V usage is TRBV30 and J usage is TRBJ1-2; possibly TRBD1 for D (6 bases). V shed 0 bases and J shed 4 bases, with 12 bases lying between them. CDR1 and CDR2 (germline): GTSNPN, SVGIG (reference sequence). The CDR3 runs to 14 residues. The DNA of the CDR3 is TGTGCCTGGAGTGTAGAACAGGGAACCTATGGCTACACCTTC. Its translation is CAWSVEQGTYGYTF.

This chain joins TRBV3-1 (or the pseudogene TRBV3-2) and TRBJ1-3; no reliable D call. The CDR3 loop spans 18 amino acids. V lost 1 base and J lost 0, with 16 bases in between. Germline values: CDR1 LGHDT, CDR2 YNNKEL (reference sequence). Written as DNA, the CDR3 is TGTGCCAGCAGCCAAGGGGTTCCGGGCAGCTCCTCTGGAAACACCATATATTTT. As protein: CASSQGVPGSSSGNTIYF.

The CDR3 DNA sequence: TGTGCCAGCAGCCAAGGTCGGGGGGTATCCTACGAGCAGTACTTC. It specifies CASSQGRGVSYEQYF. The gene calls are TRBV3-1 (or the pseudogene TRBV3-2) and TRBJ2-7, with 7 nucleotides matching TRBD2. Germline V gives CDR1 LGHDT, CDR2 YNNKEL (reference sequence). V gave up 1 base and J gave up 1 base; unmatched junction bases: 4. This CDR3 contains 15 residues.

This clone has only one observation. The genes are TRBV7-9 and TRBJ2-6; D unresolved. Germline loops: CDR1 SEHNR, CDR2 FQNEAQ (reference sequence). Trimming shortened V by 5 bases and J by 0 bases, and 11 bases separated the two germline ends. This CDR3 has 16 residues. The CDR3 DNA sequence: TGTGCCAGCAGCGATATATACGGCTCTGGGGCCAACGTCCTGACTTTC. Amino acids: CASSDIYGSGANVLTF.

The V call is TRBV21-1, the J call TRBJ1-5; no check of the table's D call, TRBD1, against the DNA was made. TRBV21-1 is tagged as a pseudogene. The CDR3 length is 14 residues. The CDR3 nucleotides are TGTGCCAGCAGCCTAGACAGGGAACGTCAGCCCCAGCATTTT. It codes for CASSLDRERQPQHF.

This clone has just one count. This CDR3 is also generated by other DNA sequences in the sample. The V gene is TRBV7-9, the J gene TRBJ1-2, with D possibly TRBD1 on 6 matching bases. CDR1 SEHNR and CDR2 FQNEAQ come from the germline V gene (reference sequence). The V end was cut by 1 base, the J end by 7 bases, with 10 bases between. This CDR3 spans 13 amino acids. CDR3 coding DNA: TGTGCCAGCAGCTTAGAACAGGGTGGTGGCTACACCTTC. Protein product: CASSLEQGGGYTF.

The chain couples TRBV7-8 to TRBJ2-3; D is possibly TRBD1 (5 bases). Germline lookup yields CDR1 SGHVS and CDR2 FQNEAQ. Deletions cut 7 bases from V and 3 bases from J, with 17 bases between. The CDR3 sequence is 15 residues long. CDR3 nucleotides: TGTGCCAGCACCCAGATCAGGGCCTCTACAGATACGCAGTATTTT. It specifies CASTQIRASTDTQYF. Full variable domain (rest looked up from reference TRBV7-8 and TRBJ2-3): GAGVSQSPRYKVAKRGQDVALRCDPISGHVSLFWYQQALGQGPEFLTYFQNEAQLDKSGLPSDRFFAERPEGSVSTLKIQRTQQEDSAVYLCASTQIRASTDTQYFGPGTRLTVL.

This chain joins TRBV5-5 and TRBJ1-4, with no clear D. Germline V CDR1 and CDR2: SGHKS, YYEKEE (reference sequence). Trimming removed 5 bases from V and 1 base from J, with 9 bases in between. This CDR3 contains 14 residues. The DNA of the CDR3 is TGTGCCAGCAGACCTTTGGGAACTAATGAAAAACTGTTTTTT. It specifies CASRPLGTNEKLFF.

Worth noting for this clone: One junction end does not reproduce the germline sequence, and a read error may be involved. The chain couples TRBV7-2 to TRBJ2-3; 9 nucleotides match TRBD2. Germline V gene sequence: CDR1 SGHTA, CDR2 FQGNSA. The CDR3 runs to 15 residues. CDR3: CASTLAGASTDTQYF. The CDR3 DNA is TGTGCCAGCACCTTAGCGGGGGCCAGCACAGATACGCAGTATTTT.

This chain connects TRBV19 to TRBJ1-5, with TRBD1 matching over 7 bases. The germline gives CDR1 LNHDA, CDR2 SQIVND (reference sequence). The trim removed 5 bases at V and 0 bases at J, leaving 7 bases unmatched. This CDR3 spans 16 amino acids. The CDR3 loop is CASSGTRTGSNQPQHF. The CDR3 DNA follows: TGTGCCAGTAGTGGAACCCGGACAGGTAGCAATCAGCCCCAGCATTTT.